A single sample is the source of the 10 T cell receptor beta chains below, sequenced in a study of human T cells and chemical hapten exposure. The time point was: pre-sensitization, week 0. Documented treatment: therapeutic diphenylcyclopropenone sensitization with weekly scalp DPC. TCRdb recomputed calls from the RACE reads with MiXCR, one row per CDR3 protein. The data contain around 180,000 distinct CDR3 sequences, 25% to 35% of them singletons. This material consisted of whole blood, taken in connection with sensitization to the hapten diphenylcyclopropenone (DPC). The receptors shown here come from a woman aged 25 to 39 with alopecia areata. Some clones in this sample may be carry-over from other donors' samples.

In its sample, this clonotype was seen a few times. J is TRBJ2-3 and V is TRBV29-1, with D perhaps matching TRBD1 (6 bases). The CDR3 loop spans 13 amino acids. Deletions cut 3 bases from V and 0 bases from J, with 7 bases between. Looked up from germline, CDR1 is SQVTM and CDR2 is ANQGSEA. The CDR3 nucleotides are TGCAGCGTTGAGGACAGCAGCACAGATACGCAGTATTTT. This sequence encodes CSVEDSSTDTQYF.

This clonotype was observed a handful of times. The J gene is TRBJ2-5, the V gene TRBV6-2 or TRBV6-3; TRBD1 matches 9 bases. V trimming: 6 bases; J trimming: 7 bases; junction bases outside the gene matches: 15. From germline, CDR1 is MNHEY and CDR2 SVGEGT. There are 16 residues in the CDR3. Here the CDR3 DNA reads TGTGCCAGCAGACAACGGGACAGGGATTTCACGGCGACCCAGTACTTC. Encoded protein: CASRQRDRDFTATQYF.

This clonotype was seen a few times. The chain employs TRBV7-2 and TRBJ2-7, with D possibly matching TRBD2 (6 bases). CDR3 length: 15 amino acids. Per the germline V gene, CDR1 is SGHTA and CDR2 is FQGNSA. The germline V and J ends were trimmed by 0 bases and 2 bases, with 11 bases remaining between them. CDR3 in amino acids: CASSLALGGAYEQYF. The CDR3 region has the DNA TGTGCCAGCAGCTTAGCTTTGGGGGGAGCCTACGAGCAGTACTTC.

Many counts were recorded for this clonotype. The chain has TRBV7-2 and TRBJ1-5; 7 positions agree with TRBD1. The CDR3 covers 13 residues. The germline gives CDR1 SGHTA, CDR2 FQGNSA. V trimming: 3 bases; J trimming: 7 bases; junction bases outside the gene matches: 3. The CDR3 here is CASSFDRDQPQHF. The CDR3 bases are TGTGCCAGCAGCTTTGACAGGGACCAGCCCCAGCATTTT.

The rearrangement links TRBV9 to TRBJ2-1; 10 bases line up with TRBD2. The CDR3 has 15 amino acids. The V and J ends lost 6 bases and 3 bases, in that order; junction bases with no gene match: 6. Germline-derived CDR1 and CDR2 are SGDLS and YYNGEE. The CDR3: CASTQREGSYNEQFF. Written as DNA, the CDR3 is TGTGCCAGCACCCAGCGGGAGGGAAGCTACAATGAGCAGTTCTTC.

This clonotype was observed a few times. This chain joins TRBV7-8 and TRBJ1-1; 7 bases align to TRBD1. The CDR3 contains 15 residues. Germline-derived CDR1 and CDR2 are SGHVS and FQNEAQ. The junction had 8 bases not matched to a gene; V was cut back by 1 base and J by 6 bases. The CDR3 spells CASSLEGALRAEAFF. CDR3 sequence (DNA): TGTGCCAGCAGCTTAGAGGGGGCGTTGAGGGCTGAAGCTTTCTTT.

This clonotype appeared many times. The chain carries TRBV12-3 or TRBV12-4 and TRBJ2-5, with D tentatively TRBD2 (5 bases). V gave up 3 bases and J gave up 5 bases, with 7 bases separating them. This CDR3 is 12 amino acids long. The CDR3 coding sequence is TGTGCCAGCAGTTTCCGAGGGGAGACCCAGTACTTC. This translates into CASSFRGETQYF.

The gene calls are TRBV29-1 and TRBJ1-2; the D is unclear. V was shortened by 4 bases and J by 2 bases, with 11 bases between the two germline ends. Germline lookup yields CDR1 SQVTM and CDR2 ANQGSEA. This CDR3 comprises 13 residues. The CDR3 sequence: CSVAGRLNYGYTF. CDR3 sequence (DNA): TGCAGCGTTGCTGGACGGTTGAACTATGGCTACACCTTC.

This sequence joins TRBV28 and TRBJ1-1, with D perhaps matching TRBD1 (5 bases). The CDR3 is 12 residues long. Germline CDR1 is MDHEN and CDR2 is SYDVKM. The V end was cut by 10 bases, the J end by 3 bases, with 12 bases between. CDR3 loop: CATYLQDTEAFF. CDR3 coding DNA: TGTGCCACCTATTTACAGGACACTGAAGCTTTCTTT.

This clonotype has only one observation. V and J are TRBV5-4 and TRBJ2-3, with D possibly matching TRBD2 (5 bases). This CDR3 has 16 amino acids. From germline, CDR1 is SGHNT and CDR2 YYREEE (reference sequence). The V gene lost 1 base and the J gene lost 0 bases, with 12 bases spanning the gap. The CDR3 region has the DNA TGTGCCAGCAGCTTGTGGACTTATTCTAGCACAGATACGCAGTATTTT. It yields the protein CASSLWTYSSTDTQYF.